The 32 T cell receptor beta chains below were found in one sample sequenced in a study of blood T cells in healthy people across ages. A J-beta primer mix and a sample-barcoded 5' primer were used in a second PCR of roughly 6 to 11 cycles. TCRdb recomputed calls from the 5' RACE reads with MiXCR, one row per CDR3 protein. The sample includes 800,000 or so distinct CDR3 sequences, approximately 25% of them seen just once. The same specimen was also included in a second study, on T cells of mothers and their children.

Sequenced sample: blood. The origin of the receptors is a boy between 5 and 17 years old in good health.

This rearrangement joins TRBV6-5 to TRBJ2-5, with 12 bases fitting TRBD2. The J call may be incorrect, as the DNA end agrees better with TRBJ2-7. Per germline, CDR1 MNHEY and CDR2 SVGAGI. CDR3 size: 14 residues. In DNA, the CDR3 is TGTGCCAGCAGTTCTAGCGGGGGGGCGGTCGAGCAGTACTTC. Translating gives CASSSSGGAVEQYF.

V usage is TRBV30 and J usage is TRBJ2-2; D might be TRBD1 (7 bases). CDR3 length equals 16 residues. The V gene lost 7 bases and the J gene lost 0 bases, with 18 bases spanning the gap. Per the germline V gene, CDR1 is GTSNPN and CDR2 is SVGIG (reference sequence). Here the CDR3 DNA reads TGTGCCTCCCCAGGGGGGAGCATAGCGAACACCGGGGAGCTGTTTTTT. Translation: CASPGGSIANTGELFF.

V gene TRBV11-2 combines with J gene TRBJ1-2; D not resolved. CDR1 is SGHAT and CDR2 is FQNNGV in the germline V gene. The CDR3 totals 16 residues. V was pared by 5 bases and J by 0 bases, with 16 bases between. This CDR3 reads CASSPTRQDANYGYTF. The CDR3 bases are TGTGCCAGCAGCCCCACTCGGCAGGACGCTAACTATGGCTACACCTTC.

This CDR3 reads CAWSPGAYEQYF. The DNA for the CDR3 is TGTGCCTGGAGTCCGGGGGCCTACGAGCAGTACTTC. V is TRBV30 and J is TRBJ2-5; possible D gene TRBD2, 6 bases. The J call may be faulty, since TRBJ2-7 better matches the DNA end. Germline V gives CDR1 GTSNPN, CDR2 SVGIG (reference sequence). This CDR3 has 12 residues.

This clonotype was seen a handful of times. This CDR3 is CASRGGFDEQFF. CDR3 nucleotide sequence: TGTGCCAGCAGGGGGGGTTTCGATGAGCAGTTCTTC. The rearrangement joins TRBV7-9 to TRBJ2-1; maybe TRBD2 (6 bases). CDR1 SEHNR and CDR2 FQNEAQ come from the germline V gene (reference sequence). This CDR3 spans 12 amino acids. The V and J ends lost 6 bases and 8 bases respectively, with 11 bases between them. Drawing the rest from reference TRBV7-9 and TRBJ2-1, the complete variable domain is DTGVSQNPRHKITKRGQNVTFRCDPISEHNRLYWYRQTLGQGPEFLTYFQNEAQLEKSRLLSDRFSAERPKGSFSTLEIQRTEQGDSAMYLCASRGGFDEQFFGPGTRLTVL.

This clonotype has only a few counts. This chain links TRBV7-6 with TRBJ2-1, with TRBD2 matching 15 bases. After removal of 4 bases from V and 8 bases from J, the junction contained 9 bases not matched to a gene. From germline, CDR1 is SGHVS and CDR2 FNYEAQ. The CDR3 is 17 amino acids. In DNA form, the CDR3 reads TGTGCCAGCAGCTCCTCGGGACTAGCGGGAGGTATGGATGAGCAGTTCTTC. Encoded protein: CASSSSGLAGGMDEQFF.

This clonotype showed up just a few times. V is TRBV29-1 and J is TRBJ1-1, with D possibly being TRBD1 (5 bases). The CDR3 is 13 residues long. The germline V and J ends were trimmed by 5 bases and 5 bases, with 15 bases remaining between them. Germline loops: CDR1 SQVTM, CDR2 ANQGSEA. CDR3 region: CSVLLGGKTEAFF. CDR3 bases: TGCAGCGTTCTGCTGGGGGGTAAAACTGAAGCTTTCTTT.

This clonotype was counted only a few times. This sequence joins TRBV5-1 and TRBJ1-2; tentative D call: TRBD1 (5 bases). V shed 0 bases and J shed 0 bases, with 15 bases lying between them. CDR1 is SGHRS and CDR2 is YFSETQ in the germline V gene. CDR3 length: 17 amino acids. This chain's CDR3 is CASSLEYFRGSNYGYTF. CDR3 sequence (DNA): TGCGCCAGCAGCTTGGAATATTTTCGGGGGTCTAACTATGGCTACACCTTC.

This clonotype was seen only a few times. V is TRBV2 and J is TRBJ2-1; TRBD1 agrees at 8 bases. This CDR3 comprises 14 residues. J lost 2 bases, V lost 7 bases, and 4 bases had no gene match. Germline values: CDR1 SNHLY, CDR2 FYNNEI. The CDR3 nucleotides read TGTGCCAGCAACGACAGGGGCCCCTACAATGAGCAGTTCTTC. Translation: CASNDRGPYNEQFF. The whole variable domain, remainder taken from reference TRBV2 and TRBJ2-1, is EPEVTQTPSHQVTQMGQEVILRCVPISNHLYFYWYRQILGQKVEFLVSFYNNEISEKSEIFDDQFSVERPDGSNFTLKIRSTKLEDSAMYFCASNDRGPYNEQFFGPGTRLTVL.

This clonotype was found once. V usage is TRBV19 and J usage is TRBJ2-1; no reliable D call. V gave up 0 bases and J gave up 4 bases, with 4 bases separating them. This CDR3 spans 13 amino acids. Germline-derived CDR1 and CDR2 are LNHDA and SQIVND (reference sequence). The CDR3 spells CASSIDGYNEQFF. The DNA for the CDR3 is TGTGCCAGTAGTATAGACGGTTACAATGAGCAGTTCTTC.

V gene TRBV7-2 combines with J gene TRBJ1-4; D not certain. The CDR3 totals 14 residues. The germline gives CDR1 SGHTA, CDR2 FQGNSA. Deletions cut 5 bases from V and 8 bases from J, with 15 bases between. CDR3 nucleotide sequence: TGTGCCAGCAGCCCCGACATGGTCAGGGAAAAACTGTTTTTT. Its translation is CASSPDMVREKLFF.

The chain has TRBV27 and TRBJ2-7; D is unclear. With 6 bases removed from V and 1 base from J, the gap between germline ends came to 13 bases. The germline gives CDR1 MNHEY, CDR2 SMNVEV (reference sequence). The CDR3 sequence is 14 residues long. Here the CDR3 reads CASRRFGPSYEQYF. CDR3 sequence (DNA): TGTGCCAGCAGACGATTCGGGCCGTCCTACGAGCAGTACTTC.

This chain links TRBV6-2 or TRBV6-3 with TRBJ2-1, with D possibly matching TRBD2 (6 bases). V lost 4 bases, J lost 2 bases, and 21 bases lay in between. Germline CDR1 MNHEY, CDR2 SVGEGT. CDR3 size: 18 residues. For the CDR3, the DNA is TGTGCCAGCAGTTCCACTTCCAAACTAGCCCTTCCCTACAATGAGCAGTTCTTC. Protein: CASSSTSKLALPYNEQFF.

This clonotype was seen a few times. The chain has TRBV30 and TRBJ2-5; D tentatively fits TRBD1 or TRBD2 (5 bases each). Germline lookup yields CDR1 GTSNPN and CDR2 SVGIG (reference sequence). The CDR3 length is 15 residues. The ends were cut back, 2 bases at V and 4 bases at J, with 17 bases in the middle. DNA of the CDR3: TGTGCCTGGAGTCTTTTGGGGGAAGTGGGAGAGACCCAGTACTTC. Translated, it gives CAWSLLGEVGETQYF.

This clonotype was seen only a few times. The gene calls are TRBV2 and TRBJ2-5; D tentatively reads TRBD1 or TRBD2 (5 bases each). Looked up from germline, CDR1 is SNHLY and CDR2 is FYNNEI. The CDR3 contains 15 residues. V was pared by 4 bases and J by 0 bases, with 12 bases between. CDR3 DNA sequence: TGTGCCAGCAGTGGAAAAGGGACGGACCAAGAGACCCAGTACTTC. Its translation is CASSGKGTDQETQYF.

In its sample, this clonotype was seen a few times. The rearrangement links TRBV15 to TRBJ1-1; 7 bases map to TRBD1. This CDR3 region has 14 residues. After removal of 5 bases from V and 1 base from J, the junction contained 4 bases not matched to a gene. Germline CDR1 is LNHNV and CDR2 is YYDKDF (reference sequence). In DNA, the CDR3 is TGTGCCACCAGCGAAGGGACAGAGAACACTGAAGCTTTCTTT. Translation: CATSEGTENTEAFF.

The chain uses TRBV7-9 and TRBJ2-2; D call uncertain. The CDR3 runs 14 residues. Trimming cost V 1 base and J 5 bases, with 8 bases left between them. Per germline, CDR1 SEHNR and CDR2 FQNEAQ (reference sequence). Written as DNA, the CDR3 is TGTGCCAGCAGCTTAGTGCTGTGGACCGGGGAGCTGTTTTTT. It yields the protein CASSLVLWTGELFF.

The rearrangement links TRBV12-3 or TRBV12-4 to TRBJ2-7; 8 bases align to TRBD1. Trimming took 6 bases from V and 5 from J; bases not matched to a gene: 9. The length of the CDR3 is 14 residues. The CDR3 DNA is TGTGCCAGCAGCCTGACAGGGGCCTACCACGAGCAGTACTTC. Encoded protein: CASSLTGAYHEQYF.

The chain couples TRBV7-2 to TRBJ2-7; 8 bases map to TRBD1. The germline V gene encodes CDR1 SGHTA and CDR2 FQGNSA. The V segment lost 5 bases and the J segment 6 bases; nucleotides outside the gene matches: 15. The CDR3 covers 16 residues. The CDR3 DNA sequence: TGTGCCAGCAGCCCAAGGGGTGGCAGGGGGCTTAGCGAGCAGTACTTC. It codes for CASSPRGGRGLSEQYF.

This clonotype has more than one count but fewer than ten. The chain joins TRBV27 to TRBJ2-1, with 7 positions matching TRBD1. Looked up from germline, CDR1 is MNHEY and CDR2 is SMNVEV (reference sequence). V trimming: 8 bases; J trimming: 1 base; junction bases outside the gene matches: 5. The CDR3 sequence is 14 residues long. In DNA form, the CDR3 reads TGTGCCAGCTCCGGGACAGTTTCCTACAATGAGCAGTTCTTC. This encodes CASSGTVSYNEQFF.

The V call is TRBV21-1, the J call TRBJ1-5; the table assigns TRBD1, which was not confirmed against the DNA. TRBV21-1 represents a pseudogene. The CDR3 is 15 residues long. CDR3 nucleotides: TGTGCCAGCAGCATTATGGGGGCAAGAAATCAGCCCCAGCATTTT. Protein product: CASSIMGARNQPQHF.

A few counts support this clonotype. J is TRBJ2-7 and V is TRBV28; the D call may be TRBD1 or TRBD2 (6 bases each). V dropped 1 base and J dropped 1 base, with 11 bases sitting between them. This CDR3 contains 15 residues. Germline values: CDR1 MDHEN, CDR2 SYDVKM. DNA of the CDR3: TGTGCCAGCAGTTTATTTGGGGGGCAATCCTACGAGCAGTACTTC. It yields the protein CASSLFGGQSYEQYF. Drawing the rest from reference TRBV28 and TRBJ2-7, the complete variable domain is DVKVTQSSRYLVKRTGEKVFLECVQDMDHENMFWYRQDPGLGLRLIYFSYDVKMKEKGDIPEGYSVSREKKERFSLILESASTNQTSMYLCASSLFGGQSYEQYFGPGTRLTVT.

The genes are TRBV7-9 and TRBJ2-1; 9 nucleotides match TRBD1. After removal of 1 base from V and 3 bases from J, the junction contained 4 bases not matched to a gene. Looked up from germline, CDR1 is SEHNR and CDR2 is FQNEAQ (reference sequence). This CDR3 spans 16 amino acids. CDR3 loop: CASSLETGGDYNEQFF. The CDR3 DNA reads TGTGCCAGCAGCTTAGAGACAGGGGGTGACTACAATGAGCAGTTCTTC.

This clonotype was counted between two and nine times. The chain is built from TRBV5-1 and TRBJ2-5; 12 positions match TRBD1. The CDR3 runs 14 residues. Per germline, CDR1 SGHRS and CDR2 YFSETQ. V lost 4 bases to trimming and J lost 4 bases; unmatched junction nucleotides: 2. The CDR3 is CASSVGQGAETQYF. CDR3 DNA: TGCGCCAGCAGCGTGGGACAGGGGGCAGAGACCCAGTACTTC.

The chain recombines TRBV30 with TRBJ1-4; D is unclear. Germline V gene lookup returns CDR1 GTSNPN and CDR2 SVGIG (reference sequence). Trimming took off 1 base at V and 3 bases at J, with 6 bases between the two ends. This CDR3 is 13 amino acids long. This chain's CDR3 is CAWSGQPNEKLFF. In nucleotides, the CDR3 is TGTGCCTGGAGTGGGCAGCCTAATGAAAAACTGTTTTTT.

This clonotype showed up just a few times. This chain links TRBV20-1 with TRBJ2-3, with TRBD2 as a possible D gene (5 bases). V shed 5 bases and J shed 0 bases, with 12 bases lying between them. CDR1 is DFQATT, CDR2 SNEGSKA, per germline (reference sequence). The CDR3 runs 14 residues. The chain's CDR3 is CSAPEEDSTDTQYF. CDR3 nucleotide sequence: TGCAGTGCTCCGGAGGAGGACAGCACAGATACGCAGTATTTT.

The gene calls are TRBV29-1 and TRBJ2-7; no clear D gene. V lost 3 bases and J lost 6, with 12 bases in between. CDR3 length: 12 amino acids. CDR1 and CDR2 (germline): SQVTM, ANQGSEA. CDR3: CSVEPEGAEQYF. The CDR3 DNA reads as TGCAGCGTTGAGCCTGAAGGCGCCGAGCAGTACTTC.

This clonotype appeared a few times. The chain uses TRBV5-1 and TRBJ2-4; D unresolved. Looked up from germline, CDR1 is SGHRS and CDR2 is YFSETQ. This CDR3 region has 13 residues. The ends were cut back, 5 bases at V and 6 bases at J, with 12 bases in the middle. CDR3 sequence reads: CASRSDARNIQYF. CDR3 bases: TGCGCCAGCAGATCGGACGCAAGAAACATTCAGTACTTC.

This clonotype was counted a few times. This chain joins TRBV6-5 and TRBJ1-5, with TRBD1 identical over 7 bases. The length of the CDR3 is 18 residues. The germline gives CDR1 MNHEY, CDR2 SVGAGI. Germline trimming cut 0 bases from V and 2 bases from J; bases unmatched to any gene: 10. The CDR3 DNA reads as TGTGCCAGCAGTTACTCTGCGAGGGGGCGATTACGCAATCAGCCCCAGCATTTT. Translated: CASSYSARGRLRNQPQHF.

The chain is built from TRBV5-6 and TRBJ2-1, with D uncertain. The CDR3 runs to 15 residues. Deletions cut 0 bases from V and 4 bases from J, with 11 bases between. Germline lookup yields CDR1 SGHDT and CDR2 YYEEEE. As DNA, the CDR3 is TGTGCCAGCAGCTTGGGGGCAGGAAATTACAATGAGCAGTTCTTC. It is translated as CASSLGAGNYNEQFF.

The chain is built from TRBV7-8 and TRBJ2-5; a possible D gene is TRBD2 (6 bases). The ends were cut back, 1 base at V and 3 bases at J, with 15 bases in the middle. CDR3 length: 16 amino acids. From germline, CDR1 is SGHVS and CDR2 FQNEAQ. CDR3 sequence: CASSLEVRGGEETQYF. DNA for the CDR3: TGTGCCAGCAGCTTAGAAGTGCGCGGAGGGGAAGAGACCCAGTACTTC. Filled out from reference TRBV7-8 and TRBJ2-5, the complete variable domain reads GAGVSQSPRYKVAKRGQDVALRCDPISGHVSLFWYQQALGQGPEFLTYFQNEAQLDKSGLPSDRFFAERPEGSVSTLKIQRTQQEDSAVYLCASSLEVRGGEETQYFGPGTRLLVL.

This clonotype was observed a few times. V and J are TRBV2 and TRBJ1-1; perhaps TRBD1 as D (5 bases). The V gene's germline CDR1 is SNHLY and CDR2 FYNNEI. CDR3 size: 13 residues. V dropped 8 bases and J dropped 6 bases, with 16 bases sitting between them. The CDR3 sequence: CASGGRDVSEAFF. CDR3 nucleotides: TGTGCCAGCGGAGGCAGGGATGTATCTGAAGCTTTCTTT.